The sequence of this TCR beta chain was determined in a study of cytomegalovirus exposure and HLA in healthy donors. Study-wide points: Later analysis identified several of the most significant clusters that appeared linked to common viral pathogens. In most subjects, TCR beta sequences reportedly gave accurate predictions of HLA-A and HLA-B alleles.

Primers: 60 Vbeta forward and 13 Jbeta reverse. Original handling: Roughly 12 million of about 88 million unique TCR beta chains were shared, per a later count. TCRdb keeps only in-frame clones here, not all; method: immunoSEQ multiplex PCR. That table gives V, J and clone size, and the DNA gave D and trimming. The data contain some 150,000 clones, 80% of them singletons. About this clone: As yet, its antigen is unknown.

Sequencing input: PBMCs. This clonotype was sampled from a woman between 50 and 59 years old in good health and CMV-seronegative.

The CDR3 loop is CASSSTRGEKLFF. The CDR3 DNA reads TGTGCCAGCAGCTCCACCCGGGGTGAAAAACTGTTTTTT. V usage is TRBV5-4 and J usage is TRBJ1-4, with D unclear. CDR3 length equals 13 residues. CDR1 is SGHNT and CDR2 is YYREEE in the germline V gene (reference sequence). V was cut by 3 bases and J by 7 bases, with 10 bases left in between.